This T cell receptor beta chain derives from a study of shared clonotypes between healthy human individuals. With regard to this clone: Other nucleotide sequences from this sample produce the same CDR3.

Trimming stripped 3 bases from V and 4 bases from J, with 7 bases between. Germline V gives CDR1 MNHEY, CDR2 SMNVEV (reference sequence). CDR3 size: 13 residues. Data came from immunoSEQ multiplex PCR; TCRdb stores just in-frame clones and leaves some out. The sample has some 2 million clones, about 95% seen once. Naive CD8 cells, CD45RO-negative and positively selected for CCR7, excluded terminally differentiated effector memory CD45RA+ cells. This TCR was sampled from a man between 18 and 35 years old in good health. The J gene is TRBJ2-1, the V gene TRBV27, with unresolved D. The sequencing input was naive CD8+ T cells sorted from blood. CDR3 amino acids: CASSFGQYNEQFF. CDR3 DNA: TGTGCCAGCAGTTTCGGCCAATACAATGAGCAGTTCTTC.